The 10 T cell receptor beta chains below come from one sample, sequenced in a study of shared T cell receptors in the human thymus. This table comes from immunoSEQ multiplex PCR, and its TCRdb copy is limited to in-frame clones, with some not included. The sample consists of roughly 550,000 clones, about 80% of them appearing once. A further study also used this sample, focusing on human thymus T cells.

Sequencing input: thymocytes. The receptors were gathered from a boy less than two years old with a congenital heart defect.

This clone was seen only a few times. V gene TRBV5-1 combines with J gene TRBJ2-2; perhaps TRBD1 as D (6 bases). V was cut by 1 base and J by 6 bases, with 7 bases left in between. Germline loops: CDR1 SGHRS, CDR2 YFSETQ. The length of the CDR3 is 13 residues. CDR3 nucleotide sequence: TGCGCCAGCAGCTTGTGGACAGCCGGGGAGCTGTTTTTT. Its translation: CASSLWTAGELFF. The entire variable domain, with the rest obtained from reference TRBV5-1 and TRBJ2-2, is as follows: KAGVTQTPRYLIKTRGQQVTLSCSPISGHRSVSWYQQTPGQGLQFLFEYFSETQRNKGNFPGRFSGRQFSNSRSEMNVSTLELGDSALYLCASSLWTAGELFFGEGSRLTVL.

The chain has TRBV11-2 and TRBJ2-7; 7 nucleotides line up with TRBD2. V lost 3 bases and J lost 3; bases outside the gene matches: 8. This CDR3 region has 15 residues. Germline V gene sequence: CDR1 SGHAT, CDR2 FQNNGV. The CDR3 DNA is TGTGCCAGCAGCTTCGGGGGAGGGGTAAACTACGAGCAGTACTTC. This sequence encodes CASSFGGGVNYEQYF.

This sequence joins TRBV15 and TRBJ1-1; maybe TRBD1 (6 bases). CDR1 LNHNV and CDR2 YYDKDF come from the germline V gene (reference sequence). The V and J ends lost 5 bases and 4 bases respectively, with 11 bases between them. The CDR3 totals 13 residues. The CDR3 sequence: CATSPGVSTEAFF. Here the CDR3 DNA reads TGTGCCACCAGCCCAGGGGTAAGCACTGAAGCTTTCTTT.

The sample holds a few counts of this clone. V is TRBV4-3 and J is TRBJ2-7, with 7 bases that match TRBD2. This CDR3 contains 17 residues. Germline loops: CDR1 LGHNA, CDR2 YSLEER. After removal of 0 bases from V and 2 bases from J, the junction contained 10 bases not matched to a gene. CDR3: CASSQDKIERGPYEQYF. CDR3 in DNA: TGCGCCAGCAGCCAAGATAAAATCGAGCGGGGTCCCTACGAGCAGTACTTC.

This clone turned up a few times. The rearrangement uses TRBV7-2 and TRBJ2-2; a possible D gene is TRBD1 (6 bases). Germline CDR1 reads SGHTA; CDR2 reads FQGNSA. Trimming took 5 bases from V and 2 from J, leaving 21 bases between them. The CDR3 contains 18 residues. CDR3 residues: CASSQKSHRALNTGELFF. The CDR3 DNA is TGTGCCAGCAGCCAAAAATCCCACAGGGCCCTAAACACCGGGGAGCTGTTTTTT. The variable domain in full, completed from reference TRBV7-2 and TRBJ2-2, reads GAGVSQSPSNKVTEKGKDVELRCDPISGHTALYWYRQSLGQGLEFLIYFQGNSAPDKSGLPSDRFSAERTGGSVSTLTIQRTQQEDSAVYLCASSQKSHRALNTGELFFGEGSRLTVL.

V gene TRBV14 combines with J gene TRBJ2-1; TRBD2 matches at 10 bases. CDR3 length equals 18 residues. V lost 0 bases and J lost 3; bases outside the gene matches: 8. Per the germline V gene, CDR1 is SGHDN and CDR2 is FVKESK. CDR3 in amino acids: CASSQELAGPTDYNEQFF. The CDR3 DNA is TGTGCCAGCAGCCAAGAACTAGCGGGACCCACGGACTACAATGAGCAGTTCTTC.

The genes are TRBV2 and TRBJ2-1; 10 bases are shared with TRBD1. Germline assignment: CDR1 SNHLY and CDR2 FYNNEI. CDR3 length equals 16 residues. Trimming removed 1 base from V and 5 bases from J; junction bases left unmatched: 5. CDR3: CASSEDRTGGNNEQFF. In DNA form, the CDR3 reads TGTGCCAGCAGTGAAGATCGGACAGGGGGAAACAATGAGCAGTTCTTC. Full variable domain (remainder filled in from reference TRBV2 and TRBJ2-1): EPEVTQTPSHQVTQMGQEVILRCVPISNHLYFYWYRQILGQKVEFLVSFYNNEISEKSEIFDDQFSVERPDGSNFTLKIRSTKLEDSAMYFCASSEDRTGGNNEQFFGPGTRLTVL.

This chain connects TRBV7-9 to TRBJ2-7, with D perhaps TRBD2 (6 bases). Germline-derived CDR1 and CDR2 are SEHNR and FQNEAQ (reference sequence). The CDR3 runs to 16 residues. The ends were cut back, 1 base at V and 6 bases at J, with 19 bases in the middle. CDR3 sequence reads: CASSLVLGRGTVEQYF. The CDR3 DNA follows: TGTGCCAGCAGCTTAGTGTTGGGTCGCGGGACGGTCGAGCAGTACTTC.

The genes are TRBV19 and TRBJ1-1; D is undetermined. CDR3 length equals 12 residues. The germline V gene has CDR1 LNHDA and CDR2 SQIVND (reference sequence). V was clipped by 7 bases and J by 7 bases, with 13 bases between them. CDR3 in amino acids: CASTTIGGEAFF. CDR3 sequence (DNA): TGTGCCAGTACCACCATAGGAGGTGAAGCTTTCTTT.

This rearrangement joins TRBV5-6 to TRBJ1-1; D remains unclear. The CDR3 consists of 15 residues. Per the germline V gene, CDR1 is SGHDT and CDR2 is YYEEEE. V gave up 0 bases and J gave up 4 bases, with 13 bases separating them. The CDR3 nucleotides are TGTGCCAGCAGCTTGGGGAGCTTGCGGGGCACTGAAGCTTTCTTT. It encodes CASSLGSLRGTEAFF.